The 27 T cell receptor beta chains reported below all come from one sample, sequenced in a study of T-cell reconstitution after alpha-beta-depleted transplantation in children. Preparation of the TCRbeta library involved a method that used unique molecular identifiers. From the PCR reads, TCRdb called clonotypes with MiXCR, one entry per CDR3 protein. The table records more than 60,000 distinct CDR3 sequences, 6% to 8.5% of them present only once. Sequencing was performed on PBMCs from the stem cell graft donor, taken from the stem cell graft. These receptors all come from a human donor who donated a stem cell graft to a child with acute lymphoblastic leukemia.

This clonotype was seen many times. The gene calls are TRBV5-1 and TRBJ2-5, with D maybe TRBD2 (6 bases). Trimming stripped 4 bases from V and 4 bases from J, with 23 bases between. The CDR3 has 17 residues. Germline values: CDR1 SGHRS, CDR2 YFSETQ. The CDR3 DNA is TGCGCCAGCAGCCCGAGTTCCCTAGCGAGCTTTTCAGAGACCCAGTACTTC. Protein sequence: CASSPSSLASFSETQYF.

Comment on this clonotype: Germline is not matched at one junction end, which may reflect a read error. J is TRBJ2-6 and V is TRBV7-6, with D tentatively TRBD2 (5 bases). The CDR3 totals 15 residues. Germline-derived CDR1 and CDR2 are SGHVS and FNYEAQ. The CDR3 reads CATSLERSGANVLTF. In DNA, the CDR3 is TGTGCCACCAGCCTTGAGCGGTCTGGGGCCAACGTCCTGACTTTC.

This chain connects TRBV6-6 to TRBJ2-2; 10 nucleotides align to TRBD2. Germline V gene lookup returns CDR1 MNHNY and CDR2 SVGAGI (reference sequence). Trimming at V came to 4 bases and at J to 5 bases, leaving 7 bases not matched to a gene. The CDR3 runs 16 residues. This chain's CDR3 is CASSSGLAGVTGELFF. In DNA, the CDR3 is TGTGCCAGCAGTTCGGGTCTAGCGGGGGTGACCGGGGAGCTGTTTTTT.

The chain recombines TRBV2 with TRBJ2-5, with 12 positions matching TRBD1. The CDR3 is made up of 15 amino acids. Looked up from germline, CDR1 is SNHLY and CDR2 is FYNNEI. The CDR3 DNA follows: TGTACCTGCAGCAGCCCGGGACAGGGGGCAGAGACCCAGTACTTC. It yields the protein CTCSSPGQGAETQYF.

This clonotype has ten or more counts. The chain employs TRBV18 and TRBJ1-5; 12 nucleotides match TRBD1. The CDR3 is 15 amino acids. The J segment lost 5 bases and the V segment lost 5 bases, leaving 4 bases of the junction unmatched. The V gene's germline CDR1 is KGHSH and CDR2 LQKENI. CDR3 sequence: CASSEGQGADQPQHF. CDR3 in DNA: TGTGCCAGCTCAGAGGGACAGGGGGCTGATCAGCCCCAGCATTTT.

This chain links TRBV2 with TRBJ2-5; possibly TRBD1 or TRBD2 for D (5 bases each). Trimming cost V 6 bases and J 0 bases, with 8 bases left between them. Looked up from germline, CDR1 is SNHLY and CDR2 is FYNNEI. CDR3 length: 13 residues. Here the CDR3 reads CASREDNQETQYF. The CDR3 region has the DNA TGTGCCAGCAGGGAGGACAACCAAGAGACCCAGTACTTC.

This clonotype has a handful of counts. The J gene is TRBJ1-6, the V gene TRBV25-1, with D possibly being TRBD1 (6 bases). The CDR3 contains 16 residues. Germline lookup yields CDR1 MGHDK and CDR2 SYGVNS. V was trimmed by 1 base and J by 7 bases, leaving 14 bases between them. The chain's CDR3 is CASSESSQGSNSPLHF. The CDR3 bases are TGTGCCAGCAGTGAATCTTCACAGGGCTCAAATTCACCCCTCCACTTT.

This clonotype occurred many times. The CDR3, as DNA: TGTGCCAGCAGCACCCCCGGGAGGGGCGCATATGAGCAGTTCTTC. Protein product: CASSTPGRGAYEQFF. This chain links TRBV9 with TRBJ2-1, with 8 bases that match TRBD2. The CDR3 contains 15 residues. In germline, CDR1 is SGDLS, CDR2 YYNGEE. Trimming at V came to 4 bases and at J to 8 bases, leaving 11 bases not matched to a gene. Using reference TRBV9 and TRBJ2-1 for the parts outside the CDR3, the full variable domain is DSGVTQTPKHLITATGQRVTLRCSPRSGDLSVYWYQQSLDQGLQFLIQYYNGEERAKGNILERFSAQQFPDLHSELNLSSLELGDSALYFCASSTPGRGAYEQFFGPGTRLTVL.

This clonotype showed up many times. This rearrangement joins TRBV5-5 to TRBJ1-2; 10 nucleotides align to TRBD1. V was pared by 4 bases and J by 8 bases, with 5 bases of the junction left unmatched. The length of the CDR3 is 13 residues. CDR1 and CDR2 (germline): SGHKS, YYEKEE (reference sequence). This chain's CDR3 is CASSHGTGVGYTF. The CDR3 bases are TGTGCCAGCAGCCACGGGACAGGGGTCGGCTACACCTTC.

This clonotype occurred many times. This chain joins TRBV18 and TRBJ1-5; 7 bases align to TRBD1. The CDR3 runs to 17 residues. With V trimmed by 2 bases and J by 7 bases, 14 bases remained unmatched. Germline V gene lookup returns CDR1 KGHSH and CDR2 LQKENI. The CDR3 is CASSPVEGAGAWQPQHF. The CDR3 bases are TGTGCCAGCTCACCAGTCGAGGGGGCTGGCGCATGGCAGCCCCAGCATTTT.

Judged by abundance, this clonotype is medium-sized (0.01 to 0.1%). V and J are TRBV5-1 and TRBJ2-1; TRBD1 aligns across 8 bases. Germline V lookup: CDR1 SGHRS, CDR2 YFSETQ. The J segment lost 2 bases and the V segment lost 4 bases, leaving 5 bases of the junction unmatched. CDR3 size: 15 residues. CDR3 coding DNA: TGCGCCAGCAGCGCCTCAGGGGGCGCCTACAATGAGCAGTTCTTC. This encodes CASSASGGAYNEQFF.

The CDR3 spells CASSTRTGLYGNTIYF. The CDR3 DNA sequence: TGTGCCAGCAGCACCCGGACAGGGTTGTATGGAAACACCATATATTTT. This chain joins TRBV7-9 and TRBJ1-3; 8 bases line up with TRBD1. Looked up from germline, CDR1 is SEHNR and CDR2 is FQNEAQ (reference sequence). This CDR3 region has 16 residues. V was pared by 5 bases and J by 3 bases, with 9 bases of the junction left unmatched.

This clonotype was observed at least ten times. The V gene is TRBV14, the J gene TRBJ2-1; D is uncertain. V lost 3 bases, J lost 2 bases, and 8 bases lay in between. Germline V gene data show CDR1 as SGHDN and CDR2 as FVKESK. The CDR3 contains 14 residues. The CDR3, as DNA: TGTGCCAGCAGCCACCTCGGCCCCTACAATGAGCAGTTCTTC. Its translation: CASSHLGPYNEQFF.

The CDR3 reads CASSPTRGTSGANVLTF. CDR3 nucleotide sequence: TGTGCCAGCAGTCCCACAAGGGGGACCTCTGGGGCCAACGTCCTGACTTTC. The chain recombines TRBV27 with TRBJ2-6, with D possibly being TRBD1 (6 bases). V was cut by 5 bases and J by 0 bases, with 14 bases left in between. The CDR3 sequence is 17 residues long. Germline V CDR1 and CDR2: MNHEY, SMNVEV (reference sequence).

The rearrangement links TRBV6-7 to TRBJ1-5; possibly TRBD1 for D (6 bases). TRBV6-7 is marked as an open reading frame, function uncertain. The CDR3 sequence is 13 residues long. The CDR3 DNA is TGTGCGGCCAGTTACTCAGGGGATCAGCCCCAGCATTTT. It translates to CAASYSGDQPQHF.

This chain joins TRBV19 and TRBJ1-5; no firm D call. Germline CDR1 is LNHDA and CDR2 is SQIVND (reference sequence). The CDR3 extends over 13 amino acids. Trimming took off 3 bases at V and 11 bases at J, with 14 bases between the two ends. The CDR3 sequence is CASSMSASWTQHF. The CDR3 DNA sequence: TGTGCCAGTAGTATGTCCGCCAGTTGGACCCAGCATTTT. The whole variable domain, remainder taken from reference TRBV19 and TRBJ1-5, is DGGITQSPKYLFRKEGQNVTLSCEQNLNHDAMYWYRQDPGQGLRLIYYSQIVNDFQKGDIAEGYSVSREKKESFPLTVTSAQKNPTAFYLCASSMSASWTQHFGDGTRLSIL.

This clonotype was seen ten or more times. V and J are TRBV12-3 or TRBV12-4 and TRBJ1-2; D is uncertain. V lost 3 bases and J 7 bases, leaving 6 bases between the germline ends. This CDR3 has 11 amino acids. The CDR3 DNA follows: TGTGCCAGCAGTTTGAGCAGTGGCTACACCTTC. Protein: CASSLSSGYTF.

The V and J genes are TRBV5-1 and TRBJ1-1; perhaps TRBD1 as D (6 bases). From germline, CDR1 is SGHRS and CDR2 YFSETQ. There are 15 residues in the CDR3. Trimming stripped 4 bases from V and 1 base from J, with 14 bases between. In nucleotides, the CDR3 is TGCGCCAGCAGCAGGGGGGACGGCCAGAACACTGAAGCTTTCTTT. It specifies CASSRGDGQNTEAFF.

This clonotype was observed at least ten times. This chain connects TRBV9 to TRBJ2-7; 8 positions match TRBD2. Germline V CDR1 and CDR2: SGDLS, YYNGEE. The CDR3 runs 15 residues. J was trimmed by 7 bases and V by 3 bases; bases with no gene match: 12. CDR3 coding DNA: TGTGCCAGCAGCGCTCTACCGGGACTAGTGAGGGAGCAGTACTTC. Its protein product is CASSALPGLVREQYF.

This clonotype has just a few counts. CDR3 nucleotides: TGTGCCAGCACCATGACTAGGAGGACGGAGACCCAGTACTTC. Protein product: CASTMTRRTETQYF. The V and J genes are TRBV6-1 and TRBJ2-5; possible D gene TRBD2, 6 bases. V was clipped by 7 bases and J by 5 bases, with 17 bases between them. Germline-derived CDR1 and CDR2 are MNHNS and SASEGT. This CDR3 has 14 residues.

This clonotype showed up many times. The V gene is TRBV20-1, the J gene TRBJ2-5; D ambiguous. The CDR3 loop spans 15 amino acids. The germline V and J ends were trimmed by 1 base and 5 bases, with 17 bases remaining between them. Germline CDR1 reads DFQATT; CDR2 reads SNEGSKA (reference sequence). Written as DNA, the CDR3 is TGCAGTGCTAGAGCGATAGCCCAGCAAAGGGAGACCCAGTACTTC. Its translation is CSARAIAQQRETQYF.

This clonotype was counted many times. This chain connects TRBV7-8 to TRBJ1-3; D uncertain. The CDR3 extends over 15 amino acids. The V gene's germline CDR1 is SGHVS and CDR2 FQNEAQ. The V end was cut by 4 bases, the J end by 0 bases, with 10 bases between. This CDR3 reads CASSSTPDSGNTIYF. The CDR3 coding sequence is TGTGCCAGCAGCTCCACACCAGACTCTGGAAACACCATATATTTT.

This clonotype appeared a few times. The genes are TRBV10-3 and TRBJ1-5; no clear D. V lost 5 bases and J 5 bases, leaving 16 bases between the germline ends. The CDR3 runs 15 residues. The germline gives CDR1 ENHRY, CDR2 SYGVKD. CDR3: CAISRMPGPDQPQHF. DNA for the CDR3: TGTGCCATCAGTCGTATGCCGGGTCCCGATCAGCCCCAGCATTTT.

This clonotype was seen repeatedly, ten times or more. This chain uses TRBV4-3 with TRBJ2-7, with D possibly being TRBD1 (7 bases). Trimming cost V 7 bases and J 1 base, with 29 bases left between them. CDR1 is LGHNA and CDR2 is YSLEER in the germline V gene. The CDR3 has 19 residues. The CDR3 is CASTEGGTGARRHSYEQYF. The CDR3 coding sequence is TGCGCCAGCACCGAGGGGGGAACAGGGGCTAGGCGCCATTCCTACGAGCAGTACTTC.

This clonotype came up many times. This rearrangement joins TRBV4-3 to TRBJ2-3, with unresolved D. Germline V lookup: CDR1 LGHNA, CDR2 YSLEER. Trimming removed 2 bases from V and 2 bases from J, with 8 bases in between. This CDR3 has 14 residues. CDR3 residues: CASSQSANTDTQYF. For the CDR3, the DNA is TGCGCCAGCAGCCAATCCGCTAACACAGATACGCAGTATTTT.

This clonotype showed up just a few times. The chain links TRBV7-8 to TRBJ2-5; D possibly matches TRBD1 or TRBD2 (5 bases each). The V end lost 2 bases, the J end lost 5 bases, and 15 bases lay between the germline ends. This CDR3 has 15 amino acids. Germline-derived CDR1 and CDR2 are SGHVS and FQNEAQ. This chain's CDR3 is CASSLKQGRGETQYF. CDR3 sequence (DNA): TGTGCCAGCAGCTTAAAGCAGGGTAGAGGGGAGACCCAGTACTTC.

This clonotype was counted at least ten times. In DNA, the CDR3 is TGCGCCAGCAGCTTGGGTGAGAATAGCAATCAGCCCCAGCATTTT. It translates to CASSLGENSNQPQHF. This chain uses TRBV5-1 with TRBJ1-5; D not certain. V was shortened by 0 bases and J by 0 bases, with 7 bases between the two germline ends. Germline V gene lookup returns CDR1 SGHRS and CDR2 YFSETQ. This CDR3 has 15 amino acids.